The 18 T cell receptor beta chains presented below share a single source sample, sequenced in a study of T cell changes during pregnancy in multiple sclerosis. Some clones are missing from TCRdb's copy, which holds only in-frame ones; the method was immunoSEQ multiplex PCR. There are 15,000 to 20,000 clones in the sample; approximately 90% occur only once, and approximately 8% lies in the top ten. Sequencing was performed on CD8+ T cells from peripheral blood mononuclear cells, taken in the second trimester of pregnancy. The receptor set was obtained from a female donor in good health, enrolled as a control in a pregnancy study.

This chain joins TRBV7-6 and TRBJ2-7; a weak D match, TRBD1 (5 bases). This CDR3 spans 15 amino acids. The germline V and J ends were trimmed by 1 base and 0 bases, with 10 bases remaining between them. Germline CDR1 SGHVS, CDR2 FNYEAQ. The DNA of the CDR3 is TGTGCCAGCAGCTTAGACCCCAGGGACTCCTACGAGCAGTACTTC. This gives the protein CASSLDPRDSYEQYF.

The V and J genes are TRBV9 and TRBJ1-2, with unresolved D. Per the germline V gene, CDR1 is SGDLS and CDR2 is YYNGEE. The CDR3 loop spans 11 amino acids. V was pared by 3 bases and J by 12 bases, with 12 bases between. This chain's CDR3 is CASSDSGYHTF. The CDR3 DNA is TGTGCCAGCAGCGACTCAGGTTACCACACCTTC. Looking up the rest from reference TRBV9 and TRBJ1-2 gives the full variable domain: DSGVTQTPKHLITATGQRVTLRCSPRSGDLSVYWYQQSLDQGLQFLIQYYNGEERAKGNILERFSAQQFPDLHSELNLSSLELGDSALYFCASSDSGYHTFGSGTRLTVV.

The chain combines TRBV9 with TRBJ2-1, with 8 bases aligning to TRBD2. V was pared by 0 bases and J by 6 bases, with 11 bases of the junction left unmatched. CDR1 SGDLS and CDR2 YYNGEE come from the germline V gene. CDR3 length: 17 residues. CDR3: CASSVAWSGGPVNEQFF. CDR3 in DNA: TGTGCCAGCAGCGTAGCTTGGTCGGGGGGGCCGGTCAATGAGCAGTTCTTC.

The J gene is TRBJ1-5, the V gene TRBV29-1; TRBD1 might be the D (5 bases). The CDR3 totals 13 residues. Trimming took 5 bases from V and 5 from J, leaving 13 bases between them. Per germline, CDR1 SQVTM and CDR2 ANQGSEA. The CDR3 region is CSVLGQGHQPQHF. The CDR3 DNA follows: TGCAGCGTTTTAGGGCAGGGCCATCAGCCCCAGCATTTT.

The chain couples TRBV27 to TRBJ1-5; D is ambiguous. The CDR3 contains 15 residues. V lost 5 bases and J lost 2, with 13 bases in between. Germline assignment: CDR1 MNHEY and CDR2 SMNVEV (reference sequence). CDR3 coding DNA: TGTGCCAGCAGTCATCGGCCCCTAGGCAATCAGCCCCAGCATTTT. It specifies CASSHRPLGNQPQHF.

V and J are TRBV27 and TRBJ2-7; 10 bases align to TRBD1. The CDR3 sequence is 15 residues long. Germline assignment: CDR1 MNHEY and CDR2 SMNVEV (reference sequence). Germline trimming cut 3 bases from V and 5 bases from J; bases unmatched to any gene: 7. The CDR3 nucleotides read TGTGCCAGCAGTTTGGCCGGGACAGGGGCACACGAGCAGTACTTC. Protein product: CASSLAGTGAHEQYF.

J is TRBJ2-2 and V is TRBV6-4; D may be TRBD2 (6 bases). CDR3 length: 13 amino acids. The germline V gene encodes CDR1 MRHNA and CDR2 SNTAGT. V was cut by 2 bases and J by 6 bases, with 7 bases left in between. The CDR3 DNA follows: TGTGCCAGCAGTGACGGGGAGGCCGGGGAGCTGTTTTTT. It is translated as CASSDGEAGELFF.

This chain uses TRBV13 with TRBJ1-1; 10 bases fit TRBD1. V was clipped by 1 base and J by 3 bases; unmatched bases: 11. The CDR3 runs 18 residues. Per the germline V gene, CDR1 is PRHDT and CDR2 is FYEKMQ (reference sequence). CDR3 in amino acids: CASSLADRGLDVDTEAFF. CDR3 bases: TGTGCCAGCAGCTTAGCCGACAGGGGGCTCGATGTGGACACTGAAGCTTTCTTT.

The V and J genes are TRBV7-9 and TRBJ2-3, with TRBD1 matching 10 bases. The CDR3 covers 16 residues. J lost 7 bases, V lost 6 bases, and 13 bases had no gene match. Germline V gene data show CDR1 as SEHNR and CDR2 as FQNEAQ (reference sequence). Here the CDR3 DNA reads TGTGCCAGCAGTCGCCCCTCGGACAGGGGGATGAATACGCAGTATTTT. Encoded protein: CASSRPSDRGMNTQYF.

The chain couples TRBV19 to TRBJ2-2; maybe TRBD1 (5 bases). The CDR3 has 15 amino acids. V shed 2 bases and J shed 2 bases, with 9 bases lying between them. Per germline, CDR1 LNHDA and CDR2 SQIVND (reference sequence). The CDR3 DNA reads TGTGCCAGTAGTATACCCAGGGAAAACACCGGGGAGCTGTTTTTT. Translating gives CASSIPRENTGELFF.

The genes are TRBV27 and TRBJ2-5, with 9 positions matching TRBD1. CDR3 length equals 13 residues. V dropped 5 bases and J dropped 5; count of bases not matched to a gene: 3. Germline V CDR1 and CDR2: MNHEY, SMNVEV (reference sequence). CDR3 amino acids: CASSRTGGETQYF. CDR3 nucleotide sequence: TGTGCCAGCAGTCGTACAGGGGGCGAGACCCAGTACTTC.

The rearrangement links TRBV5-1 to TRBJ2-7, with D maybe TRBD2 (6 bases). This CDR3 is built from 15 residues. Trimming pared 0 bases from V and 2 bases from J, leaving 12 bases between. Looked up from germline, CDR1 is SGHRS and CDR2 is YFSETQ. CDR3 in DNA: TGCGCCAGCAGCTTGGAAGGCGGGATACCCTACGAGCAGTACTTC. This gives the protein CASSLEGGIPYEQYF.

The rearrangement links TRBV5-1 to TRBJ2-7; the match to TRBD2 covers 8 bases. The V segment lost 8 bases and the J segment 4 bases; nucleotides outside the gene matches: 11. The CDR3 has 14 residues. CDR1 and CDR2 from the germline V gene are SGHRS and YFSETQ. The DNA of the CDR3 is TGCGCCAGAGGCTGGCTGGCGGGAGGTTACGAGCAGTACTTC. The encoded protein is CARGWLAGGYEQYF. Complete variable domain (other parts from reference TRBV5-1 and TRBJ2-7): KAGVTQTPRYLIKTRGQQVTLSCSPISGHRSVSWYQQTPGQGLQFLFEYFSETQRNKGNFPGRFSGRQFSNSRSEMNVSTLELGDSALYLCARGWLAGGYEQYFGPGTRLTVT.

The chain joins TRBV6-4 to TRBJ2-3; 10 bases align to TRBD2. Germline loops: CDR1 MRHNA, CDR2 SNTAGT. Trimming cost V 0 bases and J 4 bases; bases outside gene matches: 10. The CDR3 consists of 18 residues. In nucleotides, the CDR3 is TGTGCCAGCAGTGACTCAGCGTCTAGCGGGAGTGGGCCAGATACGCAGTATTTT. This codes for CASSDSASSGSGPDTQYF.

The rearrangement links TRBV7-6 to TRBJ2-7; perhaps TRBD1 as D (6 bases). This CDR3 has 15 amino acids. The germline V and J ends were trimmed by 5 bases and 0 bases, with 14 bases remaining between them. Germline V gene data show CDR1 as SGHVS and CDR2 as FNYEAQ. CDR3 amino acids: CASSTASDSSYEQYF. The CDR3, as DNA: TGTGCCAGCAGCACAGCCTCGGACAGCTCCTACGAGCAGTACTTC.

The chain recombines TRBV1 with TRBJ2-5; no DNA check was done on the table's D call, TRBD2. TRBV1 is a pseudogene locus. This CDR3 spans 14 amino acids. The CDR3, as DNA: TGCACCAGCAGCGCCCGGGAGGAAAGGGAGACCCAGTACTTC. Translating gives CTSSAREERETQYF.

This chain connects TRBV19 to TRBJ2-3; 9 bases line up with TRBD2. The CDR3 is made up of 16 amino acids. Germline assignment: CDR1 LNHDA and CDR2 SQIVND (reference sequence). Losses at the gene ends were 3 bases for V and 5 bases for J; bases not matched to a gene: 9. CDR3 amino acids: CASSMPSGEGKDTQYF. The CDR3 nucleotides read TGTGCCAGTAGTATGCCTAGCGGGGAAGGTAAAGATACGCAGTATTTT.

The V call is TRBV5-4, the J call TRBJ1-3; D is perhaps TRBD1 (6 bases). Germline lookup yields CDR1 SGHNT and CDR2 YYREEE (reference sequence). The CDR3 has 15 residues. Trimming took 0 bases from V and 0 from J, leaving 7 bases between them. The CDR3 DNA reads TGTGCCAGCAGCTTGGACAGGGACTCTGGAAACACCATATATTTT. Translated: CASSLDRDSGNTIYF.